This TCR beta chain was sequenced during a study of T-cell memory formation after mild COVID-19. Study background: Most TCR clusters belonged to a single donor. Study-wide findings and caveats: Clones that contracted clustered mainly in CM and EM if CD4+ and in EMRA if CD8+. Clones shrinking between day 15 and 85 showed a balanced CD4/CD8 split, and those that grew later tilted toward CD4+.

TCR alpha and TCR beta cDNA libraries carrying sample barcodes and UMIs came from 5'RACE with constant-segment primers. MiXCR, run by TCRdb on the 5' RACE reads, gives a single entry per CDR3 protein. The sample holds about 160,000 distinct CDR3 sequences, roughly 28% seen once. Of note for this clonotype: As yet, its antigen is unknown.

V was clipped by 2 bases and J by 0 bases; unmatched bases: 4. In germline, CDR1 is SGHVS, CDR2 FQNEAQ. The CDR3 is made up of 16 amino acids. This chain joins TRBV7-8 and TRBJ1-5, with TRBD1 matching 7 bases. The sample comprised PBMCs or a T cell subset sorted from them (not recorded which). This clonotype was obtained from an adult woman who had mild COVID-19 (a few samples of this study predate the infection). Cell type and time point are not known. Here the CDR3 DNA reads TGTGCCAGCAGCTTACACCAGGGGGTTAGCAATCAGCCCCAGCATTTT. It encodes CASSLHQGVSNQPQHF.